This T cell receptor (beta chain) was sequenced in a study of CD8 T cells in Susac syndrome. Study-wide results and caveats: An acknowledgment was made by the study that its TCR sequencing and HLA analysis involved relatively few individuals.

CD8+ and CD4+ T cells taken from blood had their TCR beta sequenced. Through negative isolation, CD4+ and CD8+ T cells were obtained, while TEMRA cells were enriched using FACS. The CDR3 consists of 14 residues. CDR1 and CDR2 from the germline V gene are SQVTM and ANQGSEA. Deletions cut 0 bases from V and 9 bases from J, with 15 bases between. On this clonotype itself: Its antigen is not identified.

An amount of RNA that ranged from roughly 0.5 to 1 ug was reverse transcribed with random hexamers. TCR beta CDR3 was amplified by immunoSEQ covering 54 Vbeta and 13 Jbeta. TCRdb reprocessed the immunoSEQ multiplex PCR reads via MiXCR and lists one record per CDR3 protein. This table holds about 150,000 distinct CDR3 sequences, about 95% found once. Material: CD8+ T cells from PBMCs. V usage is TRBV29-1 and J usage is TRBJ1-5; D is undetermined. The TCR sequence derives from a human donor with multiple sclerosis. The CDR3 DNA sequence: TGCAGCGTTGAAGATTCAAAATCCGGGCGGCCCCAGCATTTT. This translates into CSVEDSKSGRPQHF.